This passage covers 13 T cell receptor beta chains from one sample sequenced in a study of control samples from healthy donors and cancer patients. Using immunoSEQ multiplex PCR, the repertoire was profiled, and TCRdb retains in-frame clones only, with some absent. This sample has about 130,000 clones, with 88% found just once. The specimen was blood. The receptors were sampled from a man aged 45-65 years in good health.

The rearrangement joins TRBV5-4 to TRBJ1-1; D may be TRBD1 (5 bases). CDR1 and CDR2 from the germline V gene are SGHNT and YYREEE (reference sequence). V lost 2 bases and J lost 7, with 18 bases in between. CDR3 length: 15 residues. CDR3 nucleotide sequence: TGTGCCAGCAGCTTATCCGGGACCCGCGGCCTTGAAGCTTTCTTT. Amino acids: CASSLSGTRGLEAFF. The whole variable domain, remainder taken from reference TRBV5-4 and TRBJ1-1, is ETGVTQSPTHLIKTRGQQVTLRCSSQSGHNTVSWYQQALGQGPQFIFQYYREEENGRGNFPPRFSGLQFPNYSSELNVNALELDDSALYLCASSLSGTRGLEAFFGQGTRLTVV.

This sequence joins TRBV10-3 and TRBJ2-3; 7 bases are a match to TRBD2. Germline loops: CDR1 ENHRY, CDR2 SYGVKD. V lost 6 bases and J lost 1; bases outside the gene matches: 4. This CDR3 has 14 amino acids. Written as DNA, the CDR3 is TGTGCCATCAGCTCTAGCGGCCGCACAGATACGCAGTATTTT. It yields the protein CAISSSGRTDTQYF.

A single count supports this clone. The chain recombines TRBV18 with TRBJ2-3, with D possibly TRBD1 on 6 matching bases. Per the germline V gene, CDR1 is KGHSH and CDR2 is LQKENI. The CDR3 runs to 15 residues. With 0 bases removed from V and 1 base from J, the gap between germline ends came to 8 bases. The chain's CDR3 is CASSPPDSGTDTQYF. CDR3 coding DNA: TGTGCCAGCTCACCACCGGACAGTGGCACAGATACGCAGTATTTT.

In its sample, this clone was seen once. The J gene is TRBJ1-2, the V gene TRBV2; D unresolved. The CDR3 totals 13 residues. Germline CDR1 reads SNHLY; CDR2 reads FYNNEI. V lost 6 bases and J lost 3, with 11 bases in between. CDR3 residues: CASRDVRHYGYTF. The CDR3, as DNA: TGTGCCAGCAGGGACGTCAGACACTATGGCTACACCTTC.

The chain has TRBV5-1 and TRBJ2-1; the match to TRBD2 covers 13 bases. The CDR3 spans 15 residues. Trimming took 2 bases from V and 10 from J; bases not matched to a gene: 6. Germline-derived CDR1 and CDR2 are SGHRS and YFSETQ. CDR3 sequence (DNA): TGCGCCAGCAGCTTACTAGCGGGGGGGGCTAAGGAGCAGTTCTTC. It specifies CASSLLAGGAKEQFF.

The J gene is TRBJ2-7, the V gene TRBV12-5; D is uncertain. Trimming took off 3 bases at V and 3 bases at J, with 3 bases between the two ends. This CDR3 comprises 11 residues. Germline V CDR1 and CDR2: LGHNT, FRNRAP. CDR3 nucleotides: TGTGCTAGTGGTTTTGGCTACGAGCAGTACTTC. Translating it yields CASGFGYEQYF.

The genes are TRBV9 and TRBJ2-3; 7 bases agree with TRBD1. This CDR3 region has 14 residues. CDR1 SGDLS and CDR2 YYNGEE come from the germline V gene. Trimming took 3 bases from V and 5 from J; bases not matched to a gene: 6. CDR3 in DNA: TGTGCCAGCAGCGGGACAGGTCGTAAAGATACGCAGTATTTT. Its translation: CASSGTGRKDTQYF.

The rearrangement joins TRBV25-1 to TRBJ1-6; D is undetermined. V dropped 0 bases and J dropped 8 bases, with 5 bases sitting between them. The CDR3 loop spans 13 amino acids. Germline CDR1 reads MGHDK; CDR2 reads SYGVNS. The CDR3 loop is CASSEYADSPLHF. DNA of the CDR3: TGTGCCAGCAGTGAATACGCGGATTCACCCCTCCACTTT.

The J gene is TRBJ2-3, the V gene TRBV11-3; D gene unclear. This CDR3 contains 13 residues. Germline V CDR1 and CDR2: SGHNT, YENEEA. Trimming stripped 3 bases from V and 3 bases from J, with 7 bases between. CDR3 nucleotide sequence: TGTGCCAGCAGCTTCAGACAAACAGATACGCAGTATTTT. It translates to CASSFRQTDTQYF.

This chain connects TRBV5-5 to TRBJ2-7, with 7 bases that match TRBD1. The germline V gene has CDR1 SGHKS and CDR2 YYEKEE (reference sequence). V lost 4 bases to trimming and J lost 6 bases; unmatched junction nucleotides: 13. CDR3 length: 15 amino acids. The CDR3: CASSPRSWTGSEQYF. The CDR3 coding sequence is TGTGCCAGCAGCCCGCGATCCTGGACAGGAAGCGAGCAGTACTTC.

This clone was detected once. The chain couples TRBV9 to TRBJ2-7; TRBD2 is a possible D gene (6 bases). V was cut by 4 bases and J by 2 bases, with 13 bases left in between. The germline CDR1 and CDR2 sequences are SGDLS and YYNGEE. CDR3 length equals 14 residues. The CDR3 reads CASSPVGGTYEQYF. CDR3 DNA sequence: TGTGCCAGCAGCCCGGTCGGGGGAACCTACGAGCAGTACTTC.

The chain links TRBV14 to TRBJ1-6, with no clear D. The CDR3 length is 13 residues. The germline V gene has CDR1 SGHDN and CDR2 FVKESK. V was pared by 8 bases and J by 9 bases, with 14 bases between. The CDR3 DNA reads TGTGCCAGCGCCCAGGTAGGGCTTTCACCCCTCCACTTT. Its translation: CASAQVGLSPLHF.

This sequence joins TRBV7-3 and TRBJ1-2, with D tentatively TRBD1 (6 bases). V lost 1 base, J lost 6 bases, and 18 bases lay in between. The germline V gene encodes CDR1 SGHTA and CDR2 FQGTGA. This CDR3 region has 16 residues. CDR3 nucleotide sequence: TGTGCCAGCAGCTTAATCAGTCGGGGGCGCGTAGATGGCTACACCTTC. Its protein product is CASSLISRGRVDGYTF.